The clone carrying this T cell receptor (beta chain) was seen a handful of times. Primed by a sample-barcoded 5' primer and a J-beta primer mix, a second PCR proceeded for 7 to 11 cycles. Unique molecular identifiers of 12 random nucleotides labeled each cDNA. The study obtained at least 3 million CDR3-containing paired-end reads from every sample. MiXCR was run by TCRdb on the 5' RACE reads, yielding one entry per CDR3 protein. The sample records over 600,000 distinct CDR3 sequences, around 50% being singletons. The authors isolated at least 6 million PBMCs per sample. Total RNA extraction produced at least 5.5 micrograms (per sample) for the study. Germline assignment: CDR1 DFQATT and CDR2 SNEGSKA (reference sequence). CDR3 length: 12 amino acids. V was cut by 1 base and J by 9 bases, with 10 bases left in between. This sample is drawn from a study of blood T cells in healthy people across ages.

The sequence derives from a man older than 75 in good health. The rearrangement joins TRBV20-1 to TRBJ2-1; D gene uncertain. Sequencing used blood. The DNA of the CDR3 is TGCAGTGCTAGAGCGCCGCCGCCTGAGCAGTTCTTC. Translation: CSARAPPPEQFF.